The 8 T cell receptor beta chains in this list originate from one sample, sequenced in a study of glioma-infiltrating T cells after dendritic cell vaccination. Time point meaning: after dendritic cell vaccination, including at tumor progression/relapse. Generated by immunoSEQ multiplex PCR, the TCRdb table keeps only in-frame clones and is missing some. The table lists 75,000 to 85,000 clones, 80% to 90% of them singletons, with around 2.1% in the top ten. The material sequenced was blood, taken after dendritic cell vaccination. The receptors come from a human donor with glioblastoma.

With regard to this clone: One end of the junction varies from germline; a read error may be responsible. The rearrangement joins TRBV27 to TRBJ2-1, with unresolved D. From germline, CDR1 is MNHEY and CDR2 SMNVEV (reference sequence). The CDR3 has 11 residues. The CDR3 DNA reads TGTGACAGCCGCTCCTACAATGAGCAGTTCTTC. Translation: CDSRSYNEQFF.

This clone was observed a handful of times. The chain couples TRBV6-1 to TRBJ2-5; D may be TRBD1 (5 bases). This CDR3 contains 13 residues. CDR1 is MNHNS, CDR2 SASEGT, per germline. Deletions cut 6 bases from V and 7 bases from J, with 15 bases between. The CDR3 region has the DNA TGTGCCAGCAGCGGACAAATTACGGGGACCCAGTACTTC. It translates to CASSGQITGTQYF.

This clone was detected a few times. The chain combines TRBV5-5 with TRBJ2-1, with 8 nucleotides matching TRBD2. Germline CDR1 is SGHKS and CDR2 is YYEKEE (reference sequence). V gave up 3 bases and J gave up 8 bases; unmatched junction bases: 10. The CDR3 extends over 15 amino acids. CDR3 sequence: CASSSAGTRAYEQFF. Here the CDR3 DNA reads TGTGCCAGCAGCTCGGCCGGGACTAGAGCGTATGAGCAGTTCTTC. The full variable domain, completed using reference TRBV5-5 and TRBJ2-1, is DAGVTQSPTHLIKTRGQQVTLRCSPISGHKSVSWYQQVLGQGPQFIFQYYEKEERGRGNFPDRFSARQFPNYSSELNVNALLLGDSALYLCASSSAGTRAYEQFFGPGTRLTVL.

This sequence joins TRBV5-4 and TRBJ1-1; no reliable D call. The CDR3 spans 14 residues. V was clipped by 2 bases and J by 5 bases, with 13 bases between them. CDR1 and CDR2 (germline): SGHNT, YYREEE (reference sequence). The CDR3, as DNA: TGTGCCAGCAGCTTTCTTGAGGAGTTAACTGAAGCTTTCTTT. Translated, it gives CASSFLEELTEAFF.

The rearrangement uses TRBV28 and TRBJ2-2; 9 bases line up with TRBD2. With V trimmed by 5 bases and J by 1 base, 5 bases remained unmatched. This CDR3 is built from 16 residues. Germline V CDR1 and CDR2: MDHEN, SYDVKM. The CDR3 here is CASSVPTSGNTGELFF. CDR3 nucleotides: TGTGCCAGCAGTGTCCCGACTAGCGGGAACACCGGGGAGCTGTTTTTT. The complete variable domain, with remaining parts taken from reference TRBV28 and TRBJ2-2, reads DVKVTQSSRYLVKRTGEKVFLECVQDMDHENMFWYRQDPGLGLRLIYFSYDVKMKEKGDIPEGYSVSREKKERFSLILESASTNQTSMYLCASSVPTSGNTGELFFGEGSRLTVL.

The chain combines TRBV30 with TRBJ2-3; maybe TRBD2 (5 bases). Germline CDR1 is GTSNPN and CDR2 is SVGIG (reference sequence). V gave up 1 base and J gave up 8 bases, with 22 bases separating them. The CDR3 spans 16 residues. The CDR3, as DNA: TGTGCCTGGAGTGCCACTAAGCCCGGAGGAGTGGGTACGCAGTATTTT. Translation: CAWSATKPGGVGTQYF.

The CDR3 nucleotides read TGTGCCAGCAGCGCCAGACAGGGGCCGGATGAAAAACTGTTTTTT. Translating it yields CASSARQGPDEKLFF. This chain connects TRBV9 to TRBJ1-4; 8 bases match TRBD1. The CDR3 contains 15 residues. J lost 6 bases, V lost 3 bases, and 7 bases had no gene match. CDR1 and CDR2 (germline): SGDLS, YYNGEE.

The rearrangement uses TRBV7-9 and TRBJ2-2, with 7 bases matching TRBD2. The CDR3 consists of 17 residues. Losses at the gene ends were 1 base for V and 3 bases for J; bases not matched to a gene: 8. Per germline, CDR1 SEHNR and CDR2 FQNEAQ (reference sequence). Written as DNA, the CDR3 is TGTGCCAGCAGCTTAGGGCGGCCAGGGAGGGACACCGGGGAGCTGTTTTTT. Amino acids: CASSLGRPGRDTGELFF.